One and the same sample provided the 17 T cell receptor beta chains below, sequenced in a study of blood T cell repertoires in COVID-19. Some clones are missing from TCRdb's copy, which holds only in-frame ones; the method was immunoSEQ multiplex PCR. This table holds about 88,000 clones, about nine tenths found once. The sample was peripheral blood. Source of these receptors: a male donor with acute or convalescent COVID-19.

The chain joins TRBV19 to TRBJ1-1; D is uncertain. Trimming left V 5 bases short and J 3 bases short, with 13 bases between. The CDR3 sequence is 14 residues long. The germline CDR1 and CDR2 sequences are LNHDA and SQIVND (reference sequence). CDR3 coding DNA: TGTGCCAGTAGTTCGGGATGGCCCTACACTGAAGCTTTCTTT. Residues: CASSSGWPYTEAFF.

This chain joins TRBV2 and TRBJ2-7; TRBD2 might be the D (7 bases). The V gene's germline CDR1 is SNHLY and CDR2 FYNNEI. The CDR3 consists of 15 residues. V lost 7 bases, J lost 6 bases, and 22 bases lay in between. The CDR3 sequence: CASTRSGAEGGEQYF. As DNA, the CDR3 is TGTGCCAGCACTCGAAGCGGGGCCGAAGGGGGCGAGCAGTACTTC.

The rearrangement uses TRBV5-1 and TRBJ2-7, with TRBD1 identical over 7 bases. The ends lost 6 bases at V and 2 bases at J; junction bases unmatched: 5. The germline V gene encodes CDR1 SGHRS and CDR2 YFSETQ. There are 13 residues in the CDR3. The CDR3 here is CASNPGQTYEQYF. The CDR3 DNA reads TGCGCCAGCAACCCGGGACAGACCTACGAGCAGTACTTC. The full variable domain, its missing parts supplied by reference TRBV5-1 and TRBJ2-7, is KAGVTQTPRYLIKTRGQQVTLSCSPISGHRSVSWYQQTPGQGLQFLFEYFSETQRNKGNFPGRFSGRQFSNSRSEMNVSTLELGDSALYLCASNPGQTYEQYFGPGTRLTVT.

The chain joins TRBV3-1 (or the pseudogene TRBV3-2) to TRBJ2-5; D gene ambiguous. CDR3 length: 13 residues. CDR1 is LGHDT, CDR2 YNNKEL, per germline (reference sequence). The germline V and J ends were trimmed by 6 bases and 4 bases, with 12 bases remaining between them. As DNA, the CDR3 is TGTGCCAGCAGACTTAGTACCGGAGAGACCCAGTACTTC. As protein: CASRLSTGETQYF.

The chain couples TRBV6-6 to TRBJ2-7, with a possible D match to TRBD1 (6 bases). CDR3 size: 13 residues. Looked up from germline, CDR1 is MNHNY and CDR2 is SVGAGI (reference sequence). The germline V and J ends were trimmed by 5 bases and 2 bases, with 10 bases remaining between them. In DNA, the CDR3 is TGTGCCAGCAGTAATGACAGGACCTACGAGCAGTACTTC. Translating gives CASSNDRTYEQYF.

The gene calls are TRBV19 and TRBJ1-1; no reliable D call. Germline values: CDR1 LNHDA, CDR2 SQIVND (reference sequence). Trimming shortened V by 7 bases and J by 0 bases, and 9 bases separated the two germline ends. This CDR3 contains 13 residues. The CDR3 spells CASKTPMNTEAFF. Here the CDR3 DNA reads TGTGCCAGTAAGACTCCGATGAACACTGAAGCTTTCTTT.

This clone has only one observation. The chain couples TRBV5-1 to TRBJ1-2; TRBD1 is a possible D gene (6 bases). Trimming took off 3 bases at V and 6 bases at J, with 12 bases between the two ends. This CDR3 contains 13 residues. CDR1 SGHRS and CDR2 YFSETQ come from the germline V gene. Here the CDR3 DNA reads TGCGCCAGCAGCTCCACGAACAGGGATGGCTACACCTTC. This translates into CASSSTNRDGYTF.

This chain uses TRBV2 with TRBJ1-3; no definite D call. From germline, CDR1 is SNHLY and CDR2 FYNNEI. The V gene lost 0 bases and the J gene lost 4 bases, with 13 bases spanning the gap. The CDR3 length is 16 residues. In nucleotides, the CDR3 is TGTGCCAGCAGTGAAGCGTGGGAGAGAAGGGGAAACACCATATATTTT. This gives the protein CASSEAWERRGNTIYF.

The chain joins TRBV18 to TRBJ2-3, with 9 positions matching TRBD2. The CDR3 loop spans 17 amino acids. In germline, CDR1 is KGHSH, CDR2 LQKENI. V lost 4 bases to trimming and J lost 1 base; unmatched junction nucleotides: 9. This CDR3 reads CASSRELAGYGTDTQYF. The CDR3 DNA reads as TGTGCCAGCTCACGTGAGCTAGCGGGGTATGGCACAGATACGCAGTATTTT.

This rearrangement joins TRBV6-5 to TRBJ2-7; unclear D gene. CDR1 is MNHEY, CDR2 SVGAGI, per germline. This CDR3 is built from 13 residues. V lost 7 bases and J 6 bases, leaving 16 bases between the germline ends. DNA of the CDR3: TGTGCCAGCACCACCTCAGGTTTTCTCGAGCAGTACTTC. Its translation is CASTTSGFLEQYF.

J is TRBJ2-3 and V is TRBV5-4; tentative D call: TRBD2 (6 bases). V gave up 5 bases and J gave up 2 bases, with 18 bases separating them. Germline CDR1 SGHNT, CDR2 YYREEE (reference sequence). The CDR3 loop spans 16 amino acids. CDR3 coding DNA: TGTGCCAGCAGAAGGGACTCCGGGCCTTCCACAGATACGCAGTATTTT. Protein product: CASRRDSGPSTDTQYF.

The V gene is TRBV6-1, the J gene TRBJ1-2, with a weak D call TRBD1 (6 bases). In germline, CDR1 is MNHNS, CDR2 SASEGT. CDR3 length: 15 amino acids. Trimming stripped 2 bases from V and 4 bases from J, with 14 bases between. CDR3 sequence reads: CASSENGAGAYGYTF. DNA for the CDR3: TGTGCCAGCAGTGAAAATGGGGCAGGGGCCTATGGCTACACCTTC.

The rearrangement joins TRBV19 to TRBJ1-1, with 7 bases identical to TRBD1. Germline CDR1 reads LNHDA; CDR2 reads SQIVND (reference sequence). With 2 bases clipped from V and 5 bases from J, the junction kept 8 bases outside the gene matches. This CDR3 has 15 residues. As DNA, the CDR3 is TGTGCCAGTAGTATAAGACAGGGAGTTCGGACTGAAGCTTTCTTT. This gives the protein CASSIRQGVRTEAFF.

V and J are TRBV3-1 (or the pseudogene TRBV3-2) and TRBJ1-5, with 8 bases lining up with TRBD1. The junction had 2 bases not matched to a gene; V was cut back by 1 base and J by 6 bases. Germline V gives CDR1 LGHDT, CDR2 YNNKEL (reference sequence). The CDR3 totals 14 residues. The CDR3 DNA follows: TGTGCCAGCAGCCAAGGGACAGGGAGTCAGCCCCAGCATTTT. It encodes CASSQGTGSQPQHF.

V usage is TRBV7-8 and J usage is TRBJ2-7, with D hard to call. Germline V gene lookup returns CDR1 SGHVS and CDR2 FQNEAQ. V was pared by 0 bases and J by 0 bases, with 3 bases between. The CDR3 is 13 amino acids. CDR3 protein: CASSLASSYEQYF. The DNA of the CDR3 is TGTGCCAGCAGCTTAGCCAGCTCCTACGAGCAGTACTTC.

A single count supports this clone. The V gene is TRBV7-2, the J gene TRBJ1-5, with D hard to call. Per the germline V gene, CDR1 is SGHTA and CDR2 is FQGNSA. The CDR3 loop spans 13 amino acids. The V end was cut by 6 bases, the J end by 5 bases, with 11 bases between. The CDR3 DNA sequence: TGTGCCAGCAGTATCGCATCGGATCAGCCCCAGCATTTT. Amino acid sequence: CASSIASDQPQHF. Supplemented by reference TRBV7-2 and TRBJ1-5, the full variable domain reads GAGVSQSPSNKVTEKGKDVELRCDPISGHTALYWYRQSLGQGLEFLIYFQGNSAPDKSGLPSDRFSAERTGGSVSTLTIQRTQQEDSAVYLCASSIASDQPQHFGDGTRLSIL.

The V and J genes are TRBV2 and TRBJ2-5; 12 bases line up with TRBD2. CDR1 SNHLY and CDR2 FYNNEI come from the germline V gene. With 7 bases clipped from V and 4 bases from J, the junction kept 1 base outside the gene matches. The CDR3 contains 13 residues. The DNA of the CDR3 is TGTGCCAGCAAGACTAGCGGGGGAGAGACCCAGTACTTC. Protein product: CASKTSGGETQYF.